Listed here are 26 T cell receptor beta chains from one sample, sequenced in a study of tissue T cells after allogeneic stem cell transplantation. The data were produced by immunoSEQ multiplex PCR, yet TCRdb's version contains in-frame clones alone and is incomplete. This table holds 6,500 to 7,500 clones, 60% to 80% found once. What was sequenced was blood. The source of these receptors is a female BALB/c mouse in good health. As its MHC haplotype, the strain has H2-d.

For this clone: Gene names are the mouse ones. The read terminates 1 residue ahead of where the CDR3 ends, so the germline J gene completes it. This sequence joins TRBV2 and TRBJ1-5, with D unresolved. This CDR3 spans 15 amino acids. Trimming cost V 2 bases and J 0 bases, with 8 bases left between them. CDR1 LGHNA and CDR2 YSYQKL come from the germline V gene. CDR3 DNA (partial): TGTGCCAGCAGCCAAACAGCATATAACAACCAGGCTCCGCTT. Translating gives CASSQTAYNNQAPL. The entire CDR3 protein is CASSQTAYNNQAPLF.

Concerning this clone itself: Mouse germline and gene names are used. The read ends 1 residue before the CDR3 terminus; that terminus is restored from the germline J gene. V usage is TRBV20 and J usage is TRBJ2-5; either TRBD1 or TRBD2 may fit D (5 bases each). Trimming removed 1 base from V and 6 bases from J, with 11 bases in between. The CDR3 is 13 amino acids. Germline V gene data show CDR1 as GFQATS and CDR2 as STVNSAI. The CDR3 is CGARGGSRDTQYF. The sequenced part of the CDR3 DNA is TGTGGTGCTAGGGGGGGGAGTAGGGACACCCAGTAC.

This clone was detected once. Mouse germline and gene names are used. CDR3 residues: CASSQEGDWGNQDTQYF. The CDR3 DNA, read in part, is TGTGCCAGCAGCCAAGAAGGAGACTGGGGGAACCAAGACACCCAGTAC. The chain employs TRBV5 and TRBJ2-5, with 9 positions matching TRBD2. The read ends 1 residue early relative to the CDR3; the germline J gene fills the gap. Germline trimming cut 0 bases from V and 0 bases from J; bases unmatched to any gene: 4. From germline, CDR1 is LGHNA and CDR2 YNLKQL (reference sequence). This CDR3 region has 17 residues.

This clone has just a few counts. Genes and germline come from the mouse. The sequenced fragment ends 1 residue before the CDR3 boundary, so the rest is inferred from the germline J gene. The chain employs TRBV19 and TRBJ1-5; D not resolved. The CDR3 loop spans 12 amino acids. Germline V lookup: CDR1 FNHDT, CDR2 SITEND (reference sequence). The V gene lost 3 bases and the J gene lost 3 bases, with 4 bases spanning the gap. The sequenced CDR3 bases are TGTGCCAGCAGTAGGGGCAACCAGGCTCCGCTT. It encodes CASSRGNQAPL. The full CDR3 sequence reads CASSRGNQAPLF.

Worth noting for this clone: Genes and germline come from the mouse. The CDR3 end falls 1 residue outside the read, so it is completed with the germline J gene. The chain couples TRBV5 to TRBJ1-6; D unclear. TRBJ1-6 is sorted into the ORF group, with uncertain function. Germline V gene sequence: CDR1 LGHNA, CDR2 YNLKQL (reference sequence). Trimming removed 2 bases from V and 5 bases from J, with 7 bases in between. The CDR3 covers 14 residues. The sequenced CDR3 bases are TGTGCCAGCAGCCAAAAACAAGATAATTCGCCCCTCTAC. Translating it yields CASSQKQDNSPLY. The full CDR3 reads CASSQKQDNSPLYF.

For this clone: The germline and genes are mouse ones. CDR3 DNA, as far as it was read: TGTGCCAGCAGCTTAGCTGACGGGGGGCGCCCCAACACCGGGCAGCTCTAC. This sequence encodes CASSLADGGRPNTGQLY. From start to end, the CDR3 is CASSLADGGRPNTGQLYF. This chain links TRBV3 with TRBJ2-2, with D perhaps matching TRBD2 (7 bases). The CDR3 end lies 1 residue beyond the end of the read and is filled in from the germline J gene. Trimming stripped 0 bases from V and 2 bases from J, with 16 bases between. The CDR3 contains 18 residues. The germline CDR1 and CDR2 sequences are SNHLY and FYNGKV (reference sequence). Complete variable domain (other parts from reference TRBV3 and TRBJ2-2): GPKVLQIPSHQIIDMGQMVTLNCDPVSNHLYFYWYKQILGQQMEFLVNFYNGKVMEKSKLFKDQFSVERPDGSYFTLKIQPTALEDSAVYFCASSLADGGRPNTGQLYFGEGSKLTVL.

Turning to this clone: The gene symbols are mouse symbols. The CDR3 loop is CASSQDKASNTEVFF. CDR3 bases read: TGTGCCAGCAGCCAAGATAAGGCATCAAACACAGAAGTCTTC. The chain couples TRBV5 to TRBJ1-1; D remains ambiguous. Sequencing ends 1 residue short of the CDR3 end; the germline J gene provides the rest. V lost 0 bases and J lost 0, with 8 bases in between. This CDR3 contains 15 residues. CDR1 and CDR2 (germline): LGHNA, YNLKQL (reference sequence).

About this clone: Genes here carry mouse names. The read falls 1 residue short of the CDR3 end, and the missing part is taken from the germline J gene. J is TRBJ2-1 and V is TRBV13-2; 13 positions agree with TRBD2. V lost 9 bases to trimming and J lost 6 bases; unmatched junction nucleotides: 6. The CDR3 has 14 residues. CDR1 NNHNN and CDR2 SYGAGS come from the germline V gene (reference sequence). The CDR3 loop is CATGTGGESAEQFF. The DNA read from the CDR3 is TGTGCCACCGGGACTGGGGGGGAGAGTGCTGAGCAGTTC.

About this clone: Any gene name here is a mouse gene name. The read gets to within 1 residue of the CDR3 end, and the germline J gene fills in the rest. The chain combines TRBV5 with TRBJ2-5, with D possibly being TRBD2 (6 bases). The CDR3 contains 16 residues. Trimming removed 0 bases from V and 2 bases from J, with 12 bases in between. Germline V gene sequence: CDR1 LGHNA, CDR2 YNLKQL (reference sequence). CDR3 bases read: TGTGCCAGCAGCCAAGATAGTTCTGGGGTCCAAGACACCCAGTAC. Protein sequence: CASSQDSSGVQDTQY. In full, the CDR3 reads CASSQDSSGVQDTQYF.

This clone has just a few counts. Any gene name here is a mouse gene name. The CDR3 goes on 1 residue after the read ends, and that part is filled in from the germline J gene. This chain links TRBV5 with TRBJ2-7; TRBD2 might be the D (6 bases). Germline loops: CDR1 LGHNA, CDR2 YNLKQL (reference sequence). V lost 4 bases and J lost 2, with 15 bases in between. The CDR3 consists of 15 residues. The sequenced part of the CDR3 DNA is TGTGCCAGCAGCCGATTCCCGGGACTAACCTATGAACAGTAC. As protein: CASSRFPGLTYEQY. The CDR3, in full, reads CASSRFPGLTYEQYF.

As concerns this clone: The listed genes are named as in mouse. The CDR3 end lies 1 residue beyond the end of the read and is filled in from the germline J gene. The V call is TRBV5, the J call TRBJ2-5; 8 bases line up with TRBD2. This CDR3 comprises 15 residues. The V gene's germline CDR1 is LGHNA and CDR2 YNLKQL (reference sequence). V trimming: 1 base; J trimming: 6 bases; junction bases outside the gene matches: 6. This CDR3 reads CASSQVGGGPDTQYF. The DNA read from the CDR3 is TGTGCCAGCAGCCAAGTCGGGGGGGGCCCCGACACCCAGTAC.

About this clone itself: Gene and germline names: mouse. CDR3: CASSLYSGTEVFF. Incomplete CDR3 DNA: TGTGCCAGCAGTCTGTATTCGGGGACAGAAGTCTTC. V and J are TRBV24 and TRBJ1-1; the D is unclear. From the germline J gene comes the end of the CDR3, since the read stops 1 residue before it. This CDR3 contains 13 residues. V was clipped by 0 bases and J by 5 bases, with 7 bases between them. Germline V gives CDR1 KGHTA, CDR2 FRNEEI.

Concerning this clone itself: The gene names given are mouse names. The read ends 1 residue shy of where the CDR3 ends; the end is completed using the germline J gene. V usage is TRBV13-1 and J usage is TRBJ2-5; 10 bases fit TRBD2. Per the germline V gene, CDR1 is NSHNY and CDR2 is SYGAGN. There are 15 residues in the CDR3. V dropped 3 bases and J dropped 4; count of bases not matched to a gene: 5. CDR3 residues: CASSAQTGGKDTQYF. The sequenced part of the CDR3 DNA is TGTGCCAGCAGTGCTCAGACTGGGGGGAAAGACACCCAGTAC.

This clone was counted only a few times. The gene symbols are mouse symbols. The CDR3 is cut off 1 residue early in the read; its end comes from the germline J gene. The rearrangement joins TRBV1 to TRBJ1-3, with 9 bases matching TRBD1. J was trimmed by 3 bases and V by 6 bases; bases with no gene match: 3. The CDR3 has 14 amino acids. Germline V lookup: CDR1 NSQYPW, CDR2 LRSPGD (reference sequence). The DNA read from the CDR3 is TGCACCTGCAGCCGGGACAGGGATGGAAATACGCTCTAT. This translates into CTCSRDRDGNTLY. The full CDR3 reads CTCSRDRDGNTLYF.

This clone was counted only a few times. Any gene name here is a mouse gene name. The read terminates 1 residue before the CDR3 end, so the remaining end is supplied by the germline J gene. This chain links TRBV4 with TRBJ2-7; 12 nucleotides align to TRBD2. CDR3 length: 17 amino acids. Germline CDR1 LGHDT, CDR2 YNNKQL (reference sequence). V was pared by 3 bases and J by 0 bases, with 6 bases of the junction left unmatched. CDR3 sequence reads: CASSYRGLGGLSYEQYF. The sequenced part of the CDR3 DNA is TGTGCCAGCAGCTATAGGGGACTGGGGGGCCTCTCCTATGAACAGTAC.

Note on this clone: Gene names denote mouse genes. The read gets to within 1 residue of the CDR3 end, and the germline J gene fills in the rest. This sequence joins TRBV20 and TRBJ2-5; the D gene is possibly TRBD1 (5 bases). CDR1 GFQATS and CDR2 STVNSAI come from the germline V gene. V dropped 3 bases and J dropped 5 bases, with 9 bases sitting between them. CDR3 length: 12 amino acids. CDR3 bases read: TGTGGTGCTAGTCAGGGAGGAGACACCCAGTAC. Translating gives CGASQGGDTQY. The entire CDR3 sequence reads CGASQGGDTQYF.

As concerns this clone: Gene names and germline refer to mouse. The read ends 1 residue before the CDR3 terminus; that terminus is restored from the germline J gene. V gene TRBV5 combines with J gene TRBJ1-4, with a possible D match to TRBD1 (5 bases). The CDR3 length is 15 residues. Between the trimmed V and J ends, which lost 2 bases and 0 bases, there was a span of 7 bases. Germline lookup yields CDR1 LGHNA and CDR2 YNLKQL (reference sequence). The CDR3 is CASSQQGISNERLFF. The sequenced part of the CDR3 DNA is TGTGCCAGCAGCCAACAGGGAATTTCCAACGAAAGATTATTT.

In regard to this clone: Gene names refer to mouse genes. The read ends 1 residue before the CDR3 terminus; that terminus is restored from the germline J gene. The V call is TRBV31, the J call TRBJ2-1, with 7 nucleotides matching TRBD2. The CDR3 is 14 amino acids. V dropped 1 base and J dropped 3; count of bases not matched to a gene: 3. CDR1 is GKSSPN, CDR2 SITVG, per germline. CDR3 amino acids: CAWSPGGGYAEQFF. The covered CDR3 bases are TGTGCCTGGAGTCCCGGGGGGGGCTATGCTGAGCAGTTC.

In its sample, this clone was seen once. Gene names are the mouse ones. The CDR3 region is CASSFRDQNTLYF. CDR3 bases read: TGTGCTAGCAGTTTCAGGGACCAAAACACCTTGTAC. The chain is built from TRBV29 and TRBJ2-4; possibly TRBD1 or TRBD2 for D (5 bases each). The read terminates 1 residue ahead of where the CDR3 ends, so the germline J gene completes it. CDR3 length: 13 amino acids. V lost 3 bases and J lost 3, with 7 bases in between. Germline CDR1 and CDR2: MSHET and SYDVDS.

Of note for this clone: The gene names here belong to mouse. The sequenced fragment ends 1 residue before the CDR3 boundary, so the rest is inferred from the germline J gene. Other nucleotide sequences from this sample produce the same CDR3. The chain has TRBV5 and TRBJ1-3; D unresolved. Germline V lookup: CDR1 LGHNA, CDR2 YNLKQL (reference sequence). The CDR3 is 14 amino acids. V shed 1 base and J shed 0 bases, with 4 bases lying between them. This CDR3 is CASSQGNSGNTLYF. The sequenced part of the CDR3 DNA is TGTGCCAGCAGCCAAGGTAATTCTGGAAATACGCTCTAT.

In the case of this clone: Germline and genes: mouse. The observed sequence ends 1 residue before the CDR3 terminus, with the missing tail filled in from the germline J gene. The chain combines TRBV19 with TRBJ2-1; D not certain. This CDR3 is 11 amino acids long. Germline V gene data show CDR1 as FNHDT and CDR2 as SITEND (reference sequence). The germline V and J ends were trimmed by 4 bases and 3 bases, with 2 bases remaining between them. The CDR3 protein is CASSSYAEQFF. The sequenced part of the CDR3 DNA is TGTGCCAGCAGTTCCTATGCTGAGCAGTTC.

With respect to this clone: The gene names given are mouse names. The read gets to within 1 residue of the CDR3 end, and the germline J gene fills in the rest. The rearrangement links TRBV4 to TRBJ2-4; 8 nucleotides align to TRBD1. The CDR3 extends over 12 amino acids. Germline CDR1 and CDR2: LGHDT and YNNKQL (reference sequence). V was pared by 5 bases and J by 8 bases, with 3 bases of the junction left unmatched. CDR3: CASSQQGVTLYF. The DNA read from the CDR3 is TGTGCCAGCAGCCAACAGGGGGTCACCTTGTAC.

With respect to this clone: Germline and genes here are mouse. The sequence runs out 1 residue before the end of the CDR3; the remainder is reconstructed from the germline J gene. The chain employs TRBV13-1 and TRBJ2-5; D is perhaps TRBD1 or TRBD2 (5 bases each). Germline V gene sequence: CDR1 NSHNY, CDR2 SYGAGN. V was clipped by 4 bases and J by 1 base, with 7 bases between them. This CDR3 has 13 residues. The CDR3 sequence: CASSPGHQDTQYF. Partial CDR3 DNA: TGTGCCAGCAGTCCGGGACACCAAGACACCCAGTAC.

This clone showed up just a few times. Mouse germline and gene names are used. The read stops 1 residue short of the end of the CDR3; the missing end is completed from the germline J gene. The J gene is TRBJ2-1, the V gene TRBV31; 12 nucleotides match TRBD2. The V segment lost 3 bases and the J segment 6 bases; nucleotides outside the gene matches: 9. Looked up from germline, CDR1 is GKSSPN and CDR2 is SITVG. This CDR3 has 16 amino acids. CDR3 DNA (partial): TGTGCCTGGAGACCCGGGACTGGGGGGCTTTTTGCTGAGCAGTTC. Its protein is CAWRPGTGGLFAEQF. The whole CDR3 sequence reads CAWRPGTGGLFAEQFF.

Points on this clone: Mouse gene names and germline throughout. The sequenced fragment ends 1 residue before the CDR3 boundary, so the rest is inferred from the germline J gene. This chain links TRBV13-1 with TRBJ1-4, with 8 bases matching TRBD1. The CDR3 has 14 amino acids. CDR1 and CDR2 (germline): NSHNY, SYGAGN. V dropped 5 bases and J dropped 7; count of bases not matched to a gene: 7. The sequenced part of the CDR3 DNA is TGTGCCAGCAGGGACAGGGAGATGAGCGAAAGATTATTT. Protein sequence: CASRDREMSERLF. The entire CDR3 protein is CASRDREMSERLFF.

Turning to this clone: Here the gene names and germline are mouse. Sequencing ends 1 residue short of the CDR3 end; the germline J gene provides the rest. The gene calls are TRBV1 and TRBJ1-5, with 8 bases that match TRBD1. The CDR3 sequence is 14 residues long. V was clipped by 4 bases and J by 2 bases; unmatched bases: 1. Germline values: CDR1 NSQYPW, CDR2 LRSPGD (reference sequence). The DNA read from the CDR3 is TGCACCTGCAGTGGACAGGGGTACAACCAGGCTCCGCTT. Its protein is CTCSGQGYNQAPL. From start to end, the CDR3 is CTCSGQGYNQAPLF.